The clone carrying this TCR beta chain has just a few counts. Its antigen is undetermined. Described time point: persistent/refractory GD, antithyroid drugs over 5 years with positive TRAb. Scientists built the TCR library using RNA that was extracted from PBMCs. The CDR3 loop spans 15 amino acids. Trimming left V 0 bases short and J 8 bases short, with 16 bases between. CDR1 is MGHRA, CDR2 YSYEKL, per germline. Library construction for TCR beta used iRepertoire HTBI primers and Arm-PCR of CDR3 regions. MiXCR was run by TCRdb on the multiplex PCR reads, yielding one entry per CDR3 protein. The sample comprises 700,000 or so distinct CDR3 sequences, 25% to 35% of which are singletons, and around 42% rests with the top ten. The data derive from a study of regulatory T cells in long-lasting Graves disease. Whole-study findings and limits: New patients shared fewer public clonotypes (approximately 1,000) than persistent patients did (approximately 2,700). Persistent Graves' patients showed a TCR diversity that was lower than that of newly diagnosed ones. Newly diagnosed disease favored TRBV20-1 and TRBJ2-1 over persistent disease.

Sequencing was performed on peripheral blood mononuclear cells (PBMCs), taken when the disease was refractory, from a patient treated with antithyroid drugs. This TCR was sampled from a female donor with Graves disease. The chain joins TRBV4-1 to TRBJ1-2, with D perhaps matching TRBD1 (5 bases). The CDR3 protein is CASSQDSGRENGYTF. The CDR3 coding sequence is TGCGCCAGCAGCCAAGATTCTGGCAGGGAGAACGGCTACACCTTC.